A single sample gave rise to the 23 T cell receptor beta chains below, sequenced in a study of blood T cell repertoires in COVID-19. Generated by immunoSEQ multiplex PCR, the TCRdb table keeps only in-frame clones and is missing some. The profile shows around 240,000 clones, 70% to 90% of them singletons. Specimen: PBMCs or T cells enriched from blood (not recorded which). The receptor set was obtained from a woman in her fifties or sixties who had recovered from COVID-19.

The chain joins TRBV27 to TRBJ1-1, with TRBD1 matching 9 bases. This CDR3 spans 15 amino acids. V was clipped by 5 bases and J by 1 base; unmatched bases: 5. Germline V gene sequence: CDR1 MNHEY, CDR2 SMNVEV (reference sequence). CDR3 bases: TGTGCCAGCAGTACAAGGACAGGGGAGAACACTGAAGCTTTCTTT. Translation gives CASSTRTGENTEAFF.

The chain has TRBV10-1 and TRBJ1-1; 8 nucleotides line up with TRBD1. This CDR3 has 14 amino acids. Trimming took 3 bases from V and 4 from J; bases not matched to a gene: 4. Germline CDR1 is WNHNN and CDR2 is SYGVQD (reference sequence). Here the CDR3 DNA reads TGCGCCAGCAGTGAAACAGGGGGTCGCACTGAAGCTTTCTTT. It yields the protein CASSETGGRTEAFF.

The genes are TRBV30 and TRBJ1-2, with TRBD1 matching over 8 bases. The CDR3 covers 14 residues. The V and J ends lost 4 bases and 4 bases, in that order; junction bases with no gene match: 8. Germline V gene sequence: CDR1 GTSNPN, CDR2 SVGIG (reference sequence). CDR3 loop: CAWNLDRGSYGYTF. The CDR3 DNA follows: TGTGCCTGGAACCTCGACAGGGGTTCCTATGGCTACACCTTC.

V and J are TRBV29-1 and TRBJ2-7, with D perhaps matching TRBD2 (6 bases). From germline, CDR1 is SQVTM and CDR2 ANQGSEA. The CDR3 is 13 residues long. V shed 6 bases and J shed 6 bases, with 18 bases lying between them. The CDR3 sequence: CSVGRTGGGEQYF. The DNA of the CDR3 is TGCAGCGTGGGACGGACCGGGGGTGGCGAGCAGTACTTC.

V is TRBV19 and J is TRBJ1-2; no firm D call. The V gene lost 3 bases and the J gene lost 3 bases, with 14 bases spanning the gap. The CDR3 contains 15 residues. The germline CDR1 and CDR2 sequences are LNHDA and SQIVND (reference sequence). The CDR3 reads CASSIWGSEDYGYTF. For the CDR3, the DNA is TGTGCCAGTAGTATTTGGGGTTCGGAGGACTATGGCTACACCTTC.

The chain combines TRBV28 with TRBJ1-1; D is unresolved. The CDR3 totals 14 residues. From germline, CDR1 is MDHEN and CDR2 SYDVKM. V lost 4 bases and J 5 bases, leaving 14 bases between the germline ends. CDR3 in amino acids: CASSSWEKETEAFF. DNA for the CDR3: TGTGCCAGCAGTTCTTGGGAGAAAGAGACTGAAGCTTTCTTT.

In its sample, this clone was seen once. The rearrangement uses TRBV19 and TRBJ1-2, with D perhaps matching TRBD1 (5 bases). Per germline, CDR1 LNHDA and CDR2 SQIVND (reference sequence). V was shortened by 5 bases and J by 6 bases, with 16 bases between the two germline ends. The CDR3 sequence is 14 residues long. CDR3 coding DNA: TGTGCCAGTAGTCCGCAGGGAAGACCAAATGGCTACACCTTC. Its protein product is CASSPQGRPNGYTF.

This clone occurred a few times. The chain couples TRBV6-5 to TRBJ1-2; 10 bases are shared with TRBD1. CDR1 and CDR2 (germline): MNHEY, SVGAGI. The V gene end was trimmed by 6 bases and the J gene end by 4 bases; junction bases not matched to a gene: 8. This CDR3 region has 15 residues. The CDR3 nucleotides read TGTGCCAGCAGGTCTGGGACAGGGGCCAGCTATGGCTACACCTTC. Amino acids: CASRSGTGASYGYTF.

The chain recombines TRBV12-3 or TRBV12-4 with TRBJ2-1; D perhaps matches TRBD2 (5 bases). CDR3 length equals 13 residues. Trimming stripped 7 bases from V and 9 bases from J, with 16 bases between. The DNA for the CDR3 is TGTGCCAGCACCTCTTCCTTGGCGGGTGAGCAGTTCTTC. The encoded protein is CASTSSLAGEQFF.

V and J are TRBV5-4 and TRBJ2-2; 7 positions agree with TRBD1. The germline V gene encodes CDR1 SGHNT and CDR2 YYREEE (reference sequence). Trimming removed 0 bases from V and 3 bases from J; junction bases left unmatched: 5. The CDR3 contains 16 residues. The CDR3 DNA reads TGTGCCAGCAGCTTGGTTAGTGACAGGGACACCGGGGAGCTGTTTTTT. Protein product: CASSLVSDRDTGELFF. The whole variable domain, remainder taken from reference TRBV5-4 and TRBJ2-2, is ETGVTQSPTHLIKTRGQQVTLRCSSQSGHNTVSWYQQALGQGPQFIFQYYREEENGRGNFPPRFSGLQFPNYSSELNVNALELDDSALYLCASSLVSDRDTGELFFGEGSRLTVL.

This chain joins TRBV5-5 and TRBJ2-7, with D possibly matching TRBD2 (5 bases). The CDR3 contains 15 residues. With 4 bases removed from V and 4 bases from J, the gap between germline ends came to 18 bases. Germline CDR1 is SGHKS and CDR2 is YYEKEE (reference sequence). The CDR3 DNA follows: TGTGCCAGCAGCCCGACCGTGGCGGGTCTTTACGAGCAGTACTTC. Translating gives CASSPTVAGLYEQYF.

V is TRBV24-1 and J is TRBJ2-2; the match to TRBD2 covers 7 bases. This CDR3 contains 17 residues. Germline assignment: CDR1 KGHDR and CDR2 SFDVKD. Trimming cost V 1 base and J 0 bases; bases outside gene matches: 4. The CDR3 region has the DNA TGTGCCACCAGTGATTTTGCTAGCGGCGCGAACACCGGGGAGCTGTTTTTT. Residues: CATSDFASGANTGELFF.

The chain joins TRBV6-2 or TRBV6-3 to TRBJ2-2; tentative D call: TRBD2 (6 bases). The CDR3 is 13 amino acids. Deletions cut 6 bases from V and 8 bases from J, with 13 bases between. Per the germline V gene, CDR1 is MNHEY and CDR2 is SVGEGT. CDR3 in amino acids: CASSRLGAGELFF. For the CDR3, the DNA is TGTGCCAGCAGCCGACTAGGGGCAGGGGAGCTGTTTTTT.

The table lists this clone with a count of one. The CDR3, as DNA: TGTGCCTGGAGTGTTATTTGGACAGGGAAGACAGATACGCAGTATTTT. This gives the protein CAWSVIWTGKTDTQYF. The J gene is TRBJ2-3, the V gene TRBV30; 8 bases are a match to TRBD1. This CDR3 has 16 amino acids. The J segment lost 3 bases and the V segment lost 0 bases, leaving 8 bases of the junction unmatched. Germline V lookup: CDR1 GTSNPN, CDR2 SVGIG (reference sequence).

J is TRBJ2-1 and V is TRBV2; TRBD1 is a possible D gene (5 bases). Germline V gene lookup returns CDR1 SNHLY and CDR2 FYNNEI. The V end lost 1 base, the J end lost 6 bases, and 13 bases lay between the germline ends. This CDR3 contains 15 residues. The CDR3 nucleotides read TGTGCCAGCAGTGAAGTGTGGTCAGGGTTCAATGAGCAGTTCTTC. This sequence encodes CASSEVWSGFNEQFF.

The chain employs TRBV6-5 and TRBJ1-1, with a possible D match to TRBD1 (5 bases). Trimming removed 2 bases from V and 6 bases from J, with 13 bases in between. CDR1 and CDR2 from the germline V gene are MNHEY and SVGAGI. The CDR3 sequence is 14 residues long. The CDR3 sequence: CASSYRGGRAEAFF. CDR3 nucleotide sequence: TGTGCCAGCAGTTACCGGGGGGGGAGGGCTGAAGCTTTCTTT.

The chain joins TRBV9 to TRBJ1-3; D is undetermined. Germline loops: CDR1 SGDLS, CDR2 YYNGEE. The V end lost 2 bases, the J end lost 2 bases, and 14 bases lay between the germline ends. The CDR3 runs to 16 residues. CDR3 DNA: TGTGCCAGCAGCGTGGCCGGGAGGGCAGCTGGAAACACCATATATTTT. Translation: CASSVAGRAAGNTIYF.

This rearrangement joins TRBV3-1 (or the pseudogene TRBV3-2) to TRBJ2-7; tentatively, D is TRBD2 (6 bases). Trimming shortened V by 3 bases and J by 5 bases, and 14 bases separated the two germline ends. Germline loops: CDR1 LGHDT, CDR2 YNNKEL (reference sequence). The CDR3 sequence is 14 residues long. The CDR3 region has the DNA TGTGCCAGCAGCCAGTTGGGAGGTAGCCACGAGCAGTACTTC. Amino acids: CASSQLGGSHEQYF.

The rearrangement links TRBV7-2 to TRBJ1-1; 7 bases agree with TRBD1. Trimming took 4 bases from V and 4 from J; bases not matched to a gene: 6. The CDR3 spans 14 residues. The germline V gene encodes CDR1 SGHTA and CDR2 FQGNSA. The CDR3 nucleotides read TGTGCCAGCAGCTACCGACAGGGTATCACTGAAGCTTTCTTT. It is translated as CASSYRQGITEAFF.

The chain employs TRBV11-3 and TRBJ2-1; D is undetermined. The germline gives CDR1 SGHNT, CDR2 YENEEA. V shed 3 bases and J shed 9 bases, with 12 bases lying between them. The CDR3 runs to 13 residues. CDR3 nucleotides: TGTGCCAGCAGCTTTATTTTAGCCGCTGAGCAGTTCTTC. This encodes CASSFILAAEQFF.

The chain couples TRBV28 to TRBJ1-2; 7 nucleotides match TRBD1. This CDR3 has 16 residues. V shed 1 base and J 5 bases; nucleotides not matched to a gene: 10. The germline V gene has CDR1 MDHEN and CDR2 SYDVKM. This chain's CDR3 is CASSLSLGTDLYGYTF. CDR3 coding DNA: TGTGCCAGCAGTTTATCTCTCGGGACAGATCTTTATGGCTACACCTTC.

This clone appeared a single time. This chain links TRBV6-5 with TRBJ1-6, with a weak D call TRBD1 (5 bases). Germline values: CDR1 MNHEY, CDR2 SVGAGI. The CDR3 contains 13 residues. The germline V and J ends were trimmed by 6 bases and 9 bases, with 12 bases remaining between them. CDR3 in amino acids: CASRGLGGSPLHF. For the CDR3, the DNA is TGTGCCAGCAGGGGGCTCGGGGGTTCACCCCTCCACTTT.

This chain joins TRBV7-9 and TRBJ2-1; TRBD2 agrees at 8 bases. Unmatched junction bases numbered 6, after V lost 5 bases and J lost 6 bases. CDR1 and CDR2 from the germline V gene are SEHNR and FQNEAQ (reference sequence). CDR3 size: 14 residues. Here the CDR3 DNA reads TGTGCCAGCAGCAACGGGGGACTAGGCAATGAGCAGTTCTTC. This sequence encodes CASSNGGLGNEQFF.